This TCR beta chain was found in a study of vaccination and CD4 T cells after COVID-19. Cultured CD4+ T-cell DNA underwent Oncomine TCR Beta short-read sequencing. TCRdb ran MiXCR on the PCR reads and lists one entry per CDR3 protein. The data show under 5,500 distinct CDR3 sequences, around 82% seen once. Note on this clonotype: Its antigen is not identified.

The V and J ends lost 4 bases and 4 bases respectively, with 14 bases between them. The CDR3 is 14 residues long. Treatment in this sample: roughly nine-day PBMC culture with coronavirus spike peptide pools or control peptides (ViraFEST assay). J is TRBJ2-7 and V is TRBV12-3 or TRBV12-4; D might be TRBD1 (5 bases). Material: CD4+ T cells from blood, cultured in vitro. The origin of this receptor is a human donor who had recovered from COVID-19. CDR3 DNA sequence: TGTGCCAGCAGTTCGAACCAGGGTTTTTACGAGCAGTACTTC. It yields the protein CASSSNQGFYEQYF.